This is a list of T cell receptor beta chains from one sample in a study of blood T cell repertoires in COVID-19. This table comes from immunoSEQ multiplex PCR, and its TCRdb copy is limited to in-frame clones, with some not included. Among approximately 91,000 clones listed, roughly 71% were seen once. Sequenced material: peripheral blood. The origin of the receptors is a woman older than 75 with acute or convalescent COVID-19. Each CDR3 is given with its conserved first and last residue. Each record gives: J gene, CDR3 length, V gene, clone size, D gene, CDR3 DNA, CDR3 protein. A D gene is named only where the DNA matches it firmly. Size is stated for part of the rows, as once, few or many counts, or as a class when the clone is expanded.

j_call: TRBJ2-7; cdr3_length: 14; v_call: TRBV7-8; clone_size: once; d_call: NA; cdr3_nt: TGTGCCAGCAGCTTTCAGCCGCGGTCCTACGAGCAGTACTTC; cdr3_aa: CASSFQPRSYEQYF
j_call: TRBJ2-7; cdr3_length: 15; v_call: TRBV6-5; clone_size: few; d_call: TRBD1; cdr3_nt: TGTGCCAGCAGGGGCCAAGACAGGGGGAATCACGAGCAGTACTTC; cdr3_aa: CASRGQDRGNHEQYF
j_call: TRBJ2-7; cdr3_length: 14; v_call: TRBV6-1; clone_size: once; d_call: TRBD1; cdr3_nt: TGTGCCAGCAGTGAACAGGGGGCCAGGGACGAGCAGTACTTC; cdr3_aa: CASSEQGARDEQYF
j_call: TRBJ2-7; cdr3_length: 14; v_call: TRBV25-1; clone_size: few; d_call: NA; cdr3_nt: TGTGCCAGCAGTCGGACAGATAGCTCCTACGAGCAGTACTTC; cdr3_aa: CASSRTDSSYEQYF
j_call: TRBJ1-1; cdr3_length: 16; v_call: TRBV10-3; clone_size: few; d_call: TRBD1; cdr3_nt: TGTGCCATCAGTCCTCCCGGGACAGGCTCGAACACTGAAGCTTTCTTT; cdr3_aa: CAISPPGTGSNTEAFF
j_call: TRBJ2-3; cdr3_length: 15; v_call: TRBV18; clone_size: NA; d_call: NA; cdr3_nt: TGTGCCAGCTCACCCAGGGGAACGGTGCGGGATACGCAGTATTTT; cdr3_aa: CASSPRGTVRDTQYF
j_call: TRBJ1-3; cdr3_length: 14; v_call: TRBV6-1; clone_size: NA; d_call: NA; cdr3_nt: TGTGCCAGCAGTGAACTATTCTCTGGAAACACCATATATTTT; cdr3_aa: CASSELFSGNTIYF
j_call: TRBJ1-3; cdr3_length: 16; v_call: TRBV27; clone_size: NA; d_call: NA; cdr3_nt: TGTGCCAGCAGTACGACAGTCCCGGCTACGGGAAACACCATATATTTT; cdr3_aa: CASSTTVPATGNTIYF
j_call: TRBJ2-1; cdr3_length: 15; v_call: TRBV5-6; clone_size: NA; d_call: NA; cdr3_nt: TGTGCCAGCAGCCCGGGACTCAGCCACTACAATGAGCAGTTCTTC; cdr3_aa: CASSPGLSHYNEQFF
j_call: TRBJ1-2; cdr3_length: 12; v_call: TRBV28; clone_size: few; d_call: NA; cdr3_nt: TGTGCTTGGGGGGGATTGGGGTATGGCTACACCTTC; cdr3_aa: CAWGGLGYGYTF
j_call: TRBJ2-7; cdr3_length: 16; v_call: TRBV7-6; clone_size: NA; d_call: TRBD1; cdr3_nt: TGTGCCAGCAGCTTAGTCCCGGACAGGGGGCGCGACGAGCAGTACTTC; cdr3_aa: CASSLVPDRGRDEQYF
j_call: TRBJ2-7; cdr3_length: 18; v_call: TRBV11-2; clone_size: NA; d_call: TRBD2; cdr3_nt: TGTGCCAGCAGCTTAAGTAGGGGAAGCGGGAGGGCCACCTACGAGCAGTACTTC; cdr3_aa: CASSLSRGSGRATYEQYF
j_call: TRBJ1-5; cdr3_length: 14; v_call: TRBV2; clone_size: NA; d_call: NA; cdr3_nt: TGTGCCAGCAGCGCCGGGAACAGGGTTCAGCCCCAGCATTTT; cdr3_aa: CASSAGNRVQPQHF
j_call: TRBJ2-3; cdr3_length: 12; v_call: TRBV13; clone_size: once; d_call: NA; cdr3_nt: TGTGCCAGCAGCCGTAATTTGGATACGCAGTATTTT; cdr3_aa: CASSRNLDTQYF
j_call: TRBJ1-1; cdr3_length: 15; v_call: TRBV30; clone_size: NA; d_call: TRBD1; cdr3_nt: TGTGCCTGGAACGAGAGGACAGGGCAGAACACTGAAGCTTTCTTT; cdr3_aa: CAWNERTGQNTEAFF
j_call: TRBJ1-4; cdr3_length: 13; v_call: TRBV29-1; clone_size: NA; d_call: NA; cdr3_nt: TGCAGCGTGCTCCGGGGTCCTAATGAAAAACTGTTTTTT; cdr3_aa: CSVLRGPNEKLFF
j_call: TRBJ2-6; cdr3_length: 18; v_call: TRBV7-2; clone_size: NA; d_call: NA; cdr3_nt: TGTGCCAGCAGCTTAGTAGACAGATCCTACTCTGGGGCCAACGTCCTGACTTTC; cdr3_aa: CASSLVDRSYSGANVLTF
j_call: TRBJ2-3; cdr3_length: 15; v_call: TRBV27; clone_size: NA; d_call: TRBD1; cdr3_nt: TGTGCCAGCAGTCCCCGGACAGGAGGCACAGATACGCAGTATTTT; cdr3_aa: CASSPRTGGTDTQYF
j_call: TRBJ1-1; cdr3_length: 14; v_call: TRBV6-2/TRBV6-3; clone_size: NA; d_call: NA; cdr3_nt: TGTGCCAGCAGCCGGGGCAACTTGAACACTGAAGCTTTCTTT; cdr3_aa: CASSRGNLNTEAFF
j_call: TRBJ1-2; cdr3_length: 12; v_call: TRBV5-1; clone_size: NA; d_call: NA; cdr3_nt: TGCGCCAGCAGCTTGGCGGACTATGGCTACACCTTC; cdr3_aa: CASSLADYGYTF
j_call: TRBJ1-2; cdr3_length: 15; v_call: TRBV5-4; clone_size: NA; d_call: TRBD1; cdr3_nt: TGTGCCAGCAGCGAGGGACAGGGGATCCACTATGGCTACACCTTC; cdr3_aa: CASSEGQGIHYGYTF
j_call: TRBJ1-2; cdr3_length: 15; v_call: TRBV27; clone_size: NA; d_call: TRBD1; cdr3_nt: TGTGCCAGCAGTCCCCTCCCGACAGGGGGCTTTGGCTACACCTTC; cdr3_aa: CASSPLPTGGFGYTF
j_call: TRBJ1-2; cdr3_length: 9; v_call: TRBV4-1; clone_size: few; d_call: NA; cdr3_nt: TGCGCCAGCAGCGTCAACTACACCTTC; cdr3_aa: CASSVNYTF
j_call: TRBJ2-6; cdr3_length: 16; v_call: TRBV5-1; clone_size: NA; d_call: NA; cdr3_nt: TGCGCCAGCAGCACCCTACAGGGTACGGGGGCCAACGTCCTGACTTTC; cdr3_aa: CASSTLQGTGANVLTF
j_call: TRBJ1-2; cdr3_length: 14; v_call: TRBV18; clone_size: NA; d_call: TRBD1; cdr3_nt: TGTGCCAGCTCTACACCGGGACAGGGCGGAACCTACACCTTC; cdr3_aa: CASSTPGQGGTYTF
j_call: TRBJ1-1; cdr3_length: 14; v_call: TRBV7-2; clone_size: NA; d_call: NA; cdr3_nt: TGTGCCAGCAGCTTCGTCGTAATCTACACTGAAGCTTTCTTT; cdr3_aa: CASSFVVIYTEAFF
j_call: TRBJ2-3; cdr3_length: 17; v_call: TRBV5-4; clone_size: NA; d_call: NA; cdr3_nt: TGTGCCAGCAGCTTGGGGGGGATCGGGACTAGCACAGATACGCAGTATTTT; cdr3_aa: CASSLGGIGTSTDTQYF
j_call: TRBJ2-2; cdr3_length: 17; v_call: TRBV6-2/TRBV6-3; clone_size: NA; d_call: TRBD2; cdr3_nt: TGTGCCAGCAGTACGGGACTAGCGGGAGAGGACACCGGGGAGCTGTTTTTT; cdr3_aa: CASSTGLAGEDTGELFF
j_call: TRBJ2-3; cdr3_length: 14; v_call: TRBV5-4; clone_size: NA; d_call: NA; cdr3_nt: TGTGCCAGCAGCGTCGGACTAAGCACAGATACGCAGTATTTT; cdr3_aa: CASSVGLSTDTQYF
j_call: TRBJ2-7; cdr3_length: 14; v_call: TRBV9; clone_size: NA; d_call: TRBD1; cdr3_nt: TGTGCCAGCAGTATGACAGGGGATTCCAACGAGCAGTACTTC; cdr3_aa: CASSMTGDSNEQYF
j_call: TRBJ2-7; cdr3_length: 14; v_call: TRBV6-5; clone_size: NA; d_call: TRBD1; cdr3_nt: TGTGCCACCACCACCGGGACAGGGGGCTACGAGCAGTACTTC; cdr3_aa: CATTTGTGGYEQYF
j_call: TRBJ1-6; cdr3_length: 14; v_call: TRBV27; clone_size: NA; d_call: NA; cdr3_nt: TGTGCCAGCAGTTTATCAACAGGAGGGTCACCCCTCCACTTT; cdr3_aa: CASSLSTGGSPLHF
j_call: TRBJ2-3; cdr3_length: 15; v_call: TRBV5-1; clone_size: NA; d_call: NA; cdr3_nt: TGCGCCAGCAGCTTGGTCTTGGGAGACACAGATACGCAGTATTTT; cdr3_aa: CASSLVLGDTDTQYF
j_call: TRBJ2-1; cdr3_length: 15; v_call: TRBV5-1; clone_size: few; d_call: TRBD1; cdr3_nt: TGCGCCAGCAGCTTGGGACAGGGCCACTACAATGAGCAGTTCTTC; cdr3_aa: CASSLGQGHYNEQFF
j_call: TRBJ1-2; cdr3_length: 14; v_call: TRBV3-1/TRBV3-2; clone_size: NA; d_call: TRBD1; cdr3_nt: TGTGCCAGCAGCCAAGATTCGACAGGGCGGGGCTACACCTTC; cdr3_aa: CASSQDSTGRGYTF
j_call: TRBJ1-6; cdr3_length: 17; v_call: TRBV18; clone_size: NA; d_call: TRBD1; cdr3_nt: TGTGCCAGCTCAGCAAACCCGGGACAGGACAGAAATTCACCCCTCCACTTT; cdr3_aa: CASSANPGQDRNSPLHF
j_call: TRBJ1-2; cdr3_length: 15; v_call: TRBV19; clone_size: few; d_call: TRBD1; cdr3_nt: TGTGCCAGTAGTATAGTTGGGACAGGTCTGGCTAGCTACACCTTC; cdr3_aa: CASSIVGTGLASYTF
j_call: TRBJ1-1; cdr3_length: 15; v_call: TRBV30; clone_size: NA; d_call: TRBD1; cdr3_nt: TGTGCCTGGAGTGTACCTCCGCCAGGGGGCACTGAAGCTTTCTTT; cdr3_aa: CAWSVPPPGGTEAFF
j_call: TRBJ1-4; cdr3_length: 16; v_call: TRBV18; clone_size: NA; d_call: TRBD1; cdr3_nt: TGTGCCAGCGCTACAGGGGGTTTAGAAGGAAGTGAAAAACTGTTTTTT; cdr3_aa: CASATGGLEGSEKLFF
j_call: TRBJ1-5; cdr3_length: 19; v_call: TRBV2; clone_size: NA; d_call: TRBD1; cdr3_nt: TGTGCCAGCAGCCATAATCCGGGACAGGGTCTCTTACTCAATCAGCCCCAGCATTTT; cdr3_aa: CASSHNPGQGLLLNQPQHF
j_call: TRBJ2-2; cdr3_length: 15; v_call: TRBV11-3; clone_size: NA; d_call: TRBD1; cdr3_nt: TGTGCCAGCAGCTTACGGCAGGGGGACACCGGGGAGCTGTTTTTT; cdr3_aa: CASSLRQGDTGELFF
j_call: TRBJ2-7; cdr3_length: 14; v_call: TRBV5-4; clone_size: many; d_call: NA; cdr3_nt: TGTGCCAGCAGCTTGGGAGGGACTGGGTACGAGCAGTACTTC; cdr3_aa: CASSLGGTGYEQYF
j_call: TRBJ2-7; cdr3_length: 15; v_call: TRBV19; clone_size: NA; d_call: TRBD2; cdr3_nt: TGTGCCAGTAGTCTCCTAGCGGGAGGGCGCTACGAGCAGTACTTC; cdr3_aa: CASSLLAGGRYEQYF
j_call: TRBJ1-1; cdr3_length: 15; v_call: TRBV5-3; clone_size: NA; d_call: NA; cdr3_nt: TGTGCCAGAAGCTTGGTACGGGGGACGGGGACTGAAGCTTTCTTT; cdr3_aa: CARSLVRGTGTEAFF
j_call: TRBJ2-7; cdr3_length: 14; v_call: TRBV19; clone_size: NA; d_call: TRBD1; cdr3_nt: TGTGCCAGTAGAAAACAGGGGGCGTCCTACGAGCAGTACTTC; cdr3_aa: CASRKQGASYEQYF
j_call: TRBJ2-2; cdr3_length: 14; v_call: TRBV5-1; clone_size: NA; d_call: TRBD2; cdr3_nt: TGCGCCAGCAGCTTTAGCGGGGGCGCCGGGGAGCTGTTTTTT; cdr3_aa: CASSFSGGAGELFF